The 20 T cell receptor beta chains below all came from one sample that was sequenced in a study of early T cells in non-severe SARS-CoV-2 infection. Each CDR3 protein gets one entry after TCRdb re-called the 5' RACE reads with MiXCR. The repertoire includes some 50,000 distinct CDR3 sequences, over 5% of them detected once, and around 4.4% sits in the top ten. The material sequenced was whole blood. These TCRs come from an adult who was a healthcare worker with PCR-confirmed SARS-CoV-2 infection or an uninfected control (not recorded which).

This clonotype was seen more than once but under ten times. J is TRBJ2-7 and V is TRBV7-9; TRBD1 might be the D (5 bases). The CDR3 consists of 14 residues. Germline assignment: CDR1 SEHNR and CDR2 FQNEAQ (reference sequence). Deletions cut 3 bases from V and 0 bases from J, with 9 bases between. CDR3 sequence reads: CASSFLQVSYEQYF. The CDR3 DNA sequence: TGTGCCAGCAGCTTCCTACAGGTCTCCTACGAGCAGTACTTC.

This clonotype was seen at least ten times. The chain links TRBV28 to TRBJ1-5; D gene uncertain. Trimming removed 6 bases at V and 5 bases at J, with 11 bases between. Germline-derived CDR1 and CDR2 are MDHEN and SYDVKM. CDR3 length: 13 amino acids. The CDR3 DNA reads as TGTGCCAGCAGAGGGAGGGTGCATCAGCCCCAGCATTTT. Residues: CASRGRVHQPQHF.

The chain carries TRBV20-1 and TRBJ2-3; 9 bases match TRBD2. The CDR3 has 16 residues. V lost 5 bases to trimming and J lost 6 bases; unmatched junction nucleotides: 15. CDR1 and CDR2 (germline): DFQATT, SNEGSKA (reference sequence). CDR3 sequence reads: CSAPTRKREVSDTQYF. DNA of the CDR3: TGCAGTGCTCCAACGAGGAAGCGGGAGGTTAGCGATACGCAGTATTTT.

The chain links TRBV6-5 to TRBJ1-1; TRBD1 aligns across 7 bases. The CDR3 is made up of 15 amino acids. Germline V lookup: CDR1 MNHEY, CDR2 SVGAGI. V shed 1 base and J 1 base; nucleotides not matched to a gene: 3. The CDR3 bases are TGTGCCAGCAGTTACTGGGGACAGCGGAACACTGAAGCTTTCTTT. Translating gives CASSYWGQRNTEAFF.

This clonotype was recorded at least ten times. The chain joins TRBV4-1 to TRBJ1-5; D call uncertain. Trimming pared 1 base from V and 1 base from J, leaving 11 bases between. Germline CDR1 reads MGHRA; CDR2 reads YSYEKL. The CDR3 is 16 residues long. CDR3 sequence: CASSQGGPRSNQPQHF. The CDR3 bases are TGCGCCAGCAGCCAAGGGGGTCCAAGGAGCAATCAGCCCCAGCATTTT.

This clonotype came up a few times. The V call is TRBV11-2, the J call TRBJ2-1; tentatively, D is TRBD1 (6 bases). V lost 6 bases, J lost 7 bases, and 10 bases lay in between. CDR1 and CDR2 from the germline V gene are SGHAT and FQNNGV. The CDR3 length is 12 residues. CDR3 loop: CASSFTGNEQFF. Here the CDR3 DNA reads TGTGCCAGCAGTTTTACAGGGAATGAGCAGTTCTTC.

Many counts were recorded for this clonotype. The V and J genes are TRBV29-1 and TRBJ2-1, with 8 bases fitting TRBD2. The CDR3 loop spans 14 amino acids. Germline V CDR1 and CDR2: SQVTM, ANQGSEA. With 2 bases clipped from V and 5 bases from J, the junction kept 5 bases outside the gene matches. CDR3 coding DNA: TGCAGCGTTGAAAACGGGAGGGAGAACAATGAGCAGTTCTTC. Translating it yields CSVENGRENNEQFF.

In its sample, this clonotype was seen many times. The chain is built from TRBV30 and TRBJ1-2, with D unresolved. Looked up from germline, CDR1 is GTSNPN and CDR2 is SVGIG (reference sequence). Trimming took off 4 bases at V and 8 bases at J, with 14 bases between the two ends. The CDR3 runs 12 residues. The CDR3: CAWISTPVGYTF. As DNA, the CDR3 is TGTGCCTGGATTTCTACCCCTGTGGGCTACACCTTC.

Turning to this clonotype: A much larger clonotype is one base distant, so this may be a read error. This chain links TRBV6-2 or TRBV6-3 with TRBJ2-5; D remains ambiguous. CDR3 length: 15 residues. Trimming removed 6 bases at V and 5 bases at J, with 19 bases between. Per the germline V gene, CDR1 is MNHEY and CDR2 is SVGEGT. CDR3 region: CASSARGPLHETQYF. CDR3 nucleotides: TGTGCCAGCAGCGCTCGAGGCCCTCTTCATGAGACCCAGTACTTC.

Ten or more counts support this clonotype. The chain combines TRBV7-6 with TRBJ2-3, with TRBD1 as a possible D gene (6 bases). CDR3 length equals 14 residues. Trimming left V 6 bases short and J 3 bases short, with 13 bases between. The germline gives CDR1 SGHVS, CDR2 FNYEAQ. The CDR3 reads CASSRSGQTDTQYF. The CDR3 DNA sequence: TGTGCCAGCAGTCGCTCCGGACAGACAGATACGCAGTATTTT.

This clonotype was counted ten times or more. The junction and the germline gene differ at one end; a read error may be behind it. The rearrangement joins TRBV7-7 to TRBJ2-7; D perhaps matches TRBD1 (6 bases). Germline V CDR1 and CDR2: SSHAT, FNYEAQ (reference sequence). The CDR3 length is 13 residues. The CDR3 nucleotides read TGTGCTAGCAGCTCGAACAGGGATACAGGGCAGTACTTC. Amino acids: CASSSNRDTGQYF.

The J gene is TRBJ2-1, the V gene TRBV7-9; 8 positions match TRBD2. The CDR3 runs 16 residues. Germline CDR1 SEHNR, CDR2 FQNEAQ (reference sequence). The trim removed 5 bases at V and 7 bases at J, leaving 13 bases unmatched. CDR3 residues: CASSQGLAGRGNEQFF. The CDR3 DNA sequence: TGTGCCAGCAGCCAAGGTCTAGCGGGTCGTGGGAATGAGCAGTTCTTC.

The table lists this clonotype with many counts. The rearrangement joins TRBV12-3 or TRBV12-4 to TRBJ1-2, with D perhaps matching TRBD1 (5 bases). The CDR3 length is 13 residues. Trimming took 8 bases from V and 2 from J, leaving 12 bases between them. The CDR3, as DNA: TGTGCCAGCGCGAGGGGAGAAAACTATGGCTACACCTTC. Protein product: CASARGENYGYTF.

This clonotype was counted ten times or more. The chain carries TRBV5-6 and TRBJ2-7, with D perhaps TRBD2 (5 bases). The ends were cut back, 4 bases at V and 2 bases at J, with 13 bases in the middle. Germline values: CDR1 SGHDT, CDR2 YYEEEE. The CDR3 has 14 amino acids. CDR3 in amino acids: CASSAGAGAYEQYF. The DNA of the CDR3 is TGTGCCAGCAGCGCCGGAGCCGGGGCCTACGAGCAGTACTTC.

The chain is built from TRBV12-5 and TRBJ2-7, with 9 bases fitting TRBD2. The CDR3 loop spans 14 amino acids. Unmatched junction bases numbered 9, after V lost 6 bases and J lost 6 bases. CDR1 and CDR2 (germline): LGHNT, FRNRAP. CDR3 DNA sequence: TGTGCTAGTGGCCCGCAGCGGGGGGAGGGCGAGCAGTACTTC. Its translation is CASGPQRGEGEQYF.

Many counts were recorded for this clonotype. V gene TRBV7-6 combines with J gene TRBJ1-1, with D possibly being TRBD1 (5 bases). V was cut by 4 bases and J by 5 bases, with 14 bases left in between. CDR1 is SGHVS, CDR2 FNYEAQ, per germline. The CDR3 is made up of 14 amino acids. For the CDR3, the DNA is TGTGCCAGCAGCTCGACTGTGGGGGGGACTGAAGCTTTCTTT. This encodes CASSSTVGGTEAFF.

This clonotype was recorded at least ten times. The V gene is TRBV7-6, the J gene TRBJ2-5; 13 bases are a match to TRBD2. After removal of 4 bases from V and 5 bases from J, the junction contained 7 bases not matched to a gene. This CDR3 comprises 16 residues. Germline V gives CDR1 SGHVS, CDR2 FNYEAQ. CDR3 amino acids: CASSYGTSGDGETQYF. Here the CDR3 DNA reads TGTGCCAGCAGCTACGGGACTAGCGGGGATGGGGAGACCCAGTACTTC.

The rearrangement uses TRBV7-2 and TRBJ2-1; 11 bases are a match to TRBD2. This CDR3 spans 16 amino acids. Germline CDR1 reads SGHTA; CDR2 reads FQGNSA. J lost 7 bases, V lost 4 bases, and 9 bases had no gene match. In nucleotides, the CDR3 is TGTGCCAGCAGCTCTAGCGGGGGGCCCCAGTTAAATGAGCAGTTCTTC. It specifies CASSSSGGPQLNEQFF.

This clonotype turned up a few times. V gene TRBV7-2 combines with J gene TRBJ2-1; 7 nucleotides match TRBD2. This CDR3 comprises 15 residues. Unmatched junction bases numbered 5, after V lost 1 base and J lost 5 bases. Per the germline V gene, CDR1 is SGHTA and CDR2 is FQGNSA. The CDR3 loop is CASSLEAGPNNEQFF. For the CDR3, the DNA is TGTGCCAGCAGCTTAGAAGCGGGACCGAACAATGAGCAGTTCTTC.

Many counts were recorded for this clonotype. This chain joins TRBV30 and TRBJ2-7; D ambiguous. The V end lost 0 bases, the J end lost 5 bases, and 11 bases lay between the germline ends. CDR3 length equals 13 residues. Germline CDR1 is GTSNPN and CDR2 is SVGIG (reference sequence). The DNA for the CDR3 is TGTGCCTGGAGTGTACACGCACCGAACGAGCAGTACTTC. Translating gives CAWSVHAPNEQYF.